Given below is one T cell receptor beta chain in context. Antigen: not known. These data belong to a study of T cell responses to AZD1222 COVID-19 vaccine. Regarding the study as a whole: Most donors were white British, females outnumbered males, and clonal diversity was possibly underestimated. The study reported that nearly half of spike-specific TCRs target unmutated variant regions. The number of AZD1222 recipients seropositive at baseline was only 5 to 7.

Sequenced by immunoSEQ multiplex PCR; TCRdb stores in-frame clones only, minus some. This sample carries approximately 130,000 clones, over 75% of them seen once, and the ten largest clones take under 6%. The CDR3 runs to 15 residues. Germline CDR1 is MNHEY and CDR2 is SVGAGI. V shed 0 bases and J shed 5 bases, with 11 bases lying between them. The TCR originated in an adult who received the AZD1222 COVID-19 vaccine. V gene TRBV6-5 combines with J gene TRBJ1-5, with TRBD1 as a possible D gene (5 bases). Specimen: peripheral blood, collected 28 days after the second AZD1222 dose. This chain's CDR3 is CASSYSSGGDQPQHF. CDR3 nucleotide sequence: TGTGCCAGCAGTTACTCATCCGGGGGAGATCAGCCCCAGCATTTT.